This T cell receptor (beta chain) was obtained from a study of CD8 T cells in ankylosing spondylitis. MiXCR, run by TCRdb on the 5' RACE reads, gives a single entry per CDR3 protein. The sample holds 300,000 to 400,000 distinct CDR3 sequences, more than 20% seen once. This clonotype occurred a few times. The V end was cut by 6 bases, the J end by 6 bases, with 15 bases between. The CDR3 runs to 13 residues. This sequence was found in a male donor with ankylosing spondylitis or in good health (not recorded which). This chain links TRBV12-3 or TRBV12-4 with TRBJ2-7; D is tentatively TRBD1 or TRBD2 (5 bases each). The sample taken for sequencing was blood, either unsorted or a sorted T cell fraction (not recorded which). CDR3 region: CASRPGGEGEQYF. The CDR3 nucleotides are TGTGCCAGCAGACCTGGGGGTGAGGGCGAGCAGTACTTC.